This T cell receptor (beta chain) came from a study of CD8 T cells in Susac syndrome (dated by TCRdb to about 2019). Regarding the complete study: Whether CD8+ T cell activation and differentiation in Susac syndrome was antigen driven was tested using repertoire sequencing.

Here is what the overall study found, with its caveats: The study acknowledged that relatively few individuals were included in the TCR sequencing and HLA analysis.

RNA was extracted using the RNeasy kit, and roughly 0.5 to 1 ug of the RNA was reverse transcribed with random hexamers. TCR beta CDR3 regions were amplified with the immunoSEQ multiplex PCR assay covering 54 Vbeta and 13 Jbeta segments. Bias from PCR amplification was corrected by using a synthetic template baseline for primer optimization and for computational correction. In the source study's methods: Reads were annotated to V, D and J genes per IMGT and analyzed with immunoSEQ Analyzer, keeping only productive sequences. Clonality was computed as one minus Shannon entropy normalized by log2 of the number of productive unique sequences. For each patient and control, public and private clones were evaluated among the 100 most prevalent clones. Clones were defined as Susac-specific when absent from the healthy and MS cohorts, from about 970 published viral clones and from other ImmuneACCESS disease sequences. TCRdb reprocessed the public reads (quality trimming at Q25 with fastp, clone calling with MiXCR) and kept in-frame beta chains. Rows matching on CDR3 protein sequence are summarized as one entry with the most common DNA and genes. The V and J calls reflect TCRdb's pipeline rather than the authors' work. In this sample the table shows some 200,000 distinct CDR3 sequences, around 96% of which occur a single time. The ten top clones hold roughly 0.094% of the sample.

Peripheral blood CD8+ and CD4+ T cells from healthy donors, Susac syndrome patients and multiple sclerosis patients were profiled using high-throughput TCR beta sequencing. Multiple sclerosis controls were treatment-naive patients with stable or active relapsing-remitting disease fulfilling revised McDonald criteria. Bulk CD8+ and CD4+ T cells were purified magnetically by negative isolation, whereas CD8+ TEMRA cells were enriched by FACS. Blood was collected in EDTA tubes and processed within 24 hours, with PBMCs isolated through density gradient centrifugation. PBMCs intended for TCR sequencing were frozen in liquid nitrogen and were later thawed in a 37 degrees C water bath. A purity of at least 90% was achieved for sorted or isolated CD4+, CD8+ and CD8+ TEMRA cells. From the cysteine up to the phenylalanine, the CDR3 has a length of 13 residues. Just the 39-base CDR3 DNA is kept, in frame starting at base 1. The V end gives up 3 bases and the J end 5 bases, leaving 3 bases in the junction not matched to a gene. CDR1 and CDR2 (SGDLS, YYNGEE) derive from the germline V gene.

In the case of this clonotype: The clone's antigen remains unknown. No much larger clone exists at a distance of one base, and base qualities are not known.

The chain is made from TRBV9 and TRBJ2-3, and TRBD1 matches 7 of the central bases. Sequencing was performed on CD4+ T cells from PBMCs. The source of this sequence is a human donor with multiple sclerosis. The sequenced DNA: TGTGCCAGCAGCGAACAGGGGCAAGATACGCAGTATTTT. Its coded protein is CASSEQGQDTQYF. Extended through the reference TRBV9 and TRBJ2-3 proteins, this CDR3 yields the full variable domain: DSGVTQTPKHLITATGQRVTLRCSPRSGDLSVYWYQQSLDQGLQFLIQYYNGEERAKGNILERFSAQQFPDLHSELNLSSLELGDSALYFCASSEQGQDTQYFGPGTRLTVL.